The 28 T cell receptor beta chains reported below all come from one sample, sequenced in a study of neoadjuvant nivolumab and ipilimumab in lung cancer. Generated by immunoSEQ multiplex PCR, the TCRdb table keeps only in-frame clones and is missing some. The data show approximately 5,000 clones, 91% seen once. The sample here was blood, taken after neoadjuvant nivolumab, alone or with ipilimumab, at or shortly before surgery. The source is an adult with non-small cell lung cancer. Some clones in this sample may be carry-over from other donors' samples.

The V call is TRBV7-6, the J call TRBJ1-1; TRBD1 might be the D (6 bases). The V gene's germline CDR1 is SGHVS and CDR2 FNYEAQ. Trimming pared 5 bases from V and 5 bases from J, leaving 15 bases between. The CDR3 runs to 14 residues. Here the CDR3 reads CASSPRGARTEAFF. In DNA form, the CDR3 reads TGTGCCAGCAGCCCGAGGGGGGCAAGGACTGAAGCTTTCTTT. The full variable domain, its missing parts supplied by reference TRBV7-6 and TRBJ1-1, is GAGVSQSPRYKVTKRGQDVALRCDPISGHVSLYWYRQALGQGPEFLTYFNYEAQQDKSGLPNDRFSAERPEGSISTLTIQRTEQRDSAMYRCASSPRGARTEAFFGQGTRLTVV.

In this sample, this clone turned up a few times. V usage is TRBV6-5 and J usage is TRBJ2-3, with D possibly being TRBD2 (5 bases). The germline gives CDR1 MNHEY, CDR2 SVGAGI. The CDR3 covers 11 residues. Trimming pared 10 bases from V and 6 bases from J, leaving 11 bases between. CDR3 coding DNA: TGTGCCATCCTTTGGGAGGATACGCAGTATTTT. Encoded protein: CAILWEDTQYF.

V and J are TRBV19 and TRBJ2-2, with D hard to call. Germline V lookup: CDR1 LNHDA, CDR2 SQIVND (reference sequence). Between the trimmed V and J ends, which lost 7 bases and 0 bases, there was a span of 15 bases. The CDR3 loop spans 16 amino acids. CDR3 region: CASTNIGAANTGELFF. CDR3 DNA: TGTGCCAGTACCAATATAGGAGCAGCGAACACCGGGGAGCTGTTTTTT.

The table lists this clone with a few counts. The V and J genes are TRBV6-5 and TRBJ2-7; maybe TRBD2 (6 bases). This CDR3 is 14 amino acids long. Germline CDR1 MNHEY, CDR2 SVGAGI. Between the trimmed V and J ends, which lost 6 bases and 6 bases, there was a span of 18 bases. The CDR3 DNA reads TGTGCCAGCAGCCCCGGCGGGGTGGGAGTCGAGCAGTACTTC. Translation: CASSPGGVGVEQYF.

This rearrangement joins TRBV10-3 to TRBJ2-7; D unresolved. Trimming took off 3 bases at V and 0 bases at J, with 6 bases between the two ends. The CDR3 spans 13 residues. The germline gives CDR1 ENHRY, CDR2 SYGVKD. CDR3 nucleotide sequence: TGTGCCATCAGTGACTTCGCCTCCTACGAGCAGTACTTC. Residues: CAISDFASYEQYF.

This clone is a singleton in its sample. V gene TRBV7-2 combines with J gene TRBJ1-1; a weak D match, TRBD1 (5 bases). Per the germline V gene, CDR1 is SGHTA and CDR2 is FQGNSA. CDR3 length equals 14 residues. Trimming took off 1 base at V and 5 bases at J, with 11 bases between the two ends. The CDR3 protein is CASSLGGGDTEAFF. In nucleotides, the CDR3 is TGTGCCAGCAGCTTAGGTGGGGGGGATACTGAAGCTTTCTTT.

This chain connects TRBV19 to TRBJ2-1; 10 bases match TRBD2. With V trimmed by 0 bases and J by 10 bases, 6 bases remained unmatched. CDR1 is LNHDA, CDR2 SQIVND, per germline (reference sequence). There are 15 residues in the CDR3. The CDR3 loop reads CASSIETSGMPEQFF. CDR3 DNA: TGTGCCAGTAGTATAGAAACTAGCGGGATGCCCGAGCAGTTCTTC.

This clone has only one observation. The rearrangement uses TRBV10-3 and TRBJ2-7; possible D gene TRBD1, 6 bases. The CDR3 extends over 12 amino acids. The germline gives CDR1 ENHRY, CDR2 SYGVKD. V gave up 10 bases and J gave up 5 bases, with 15 bases separating them. The CDR3 reads CATLTGTHEQYF. The CDR3 DNA is TGTGCCACTTTGACAGGTACCCACGAGCAGTACTTC.

CDR3 in amino acids: CASSPQGQGAITGYTF. The CDR3 DNA is TGTGCCAGCTCACCCCAGGGACAGGGGGCGATTACCGGGTACACCTTC. The chain has TRBV18 and TRBJ1-2; 12 bases match TRBD1. The CDR3 length is 16 residues. The ends lost 3 bases at V and 11 bases at J; junction bases unmatched: 13. Per the germline V gene, CDR1 is KGHSH and CDR2 is LQKENI. The variable domain in full, with the rest retrieved from reference TRBV18 and TRBJ1-2, is NAGVMQNPRHLVRRRGQEARLRCSPMKGHSHVYWYRQLPEEGLKFMVYLQKENIIDESGMPKERFSAEFPKEGPSILRIQQVVRGDSAAYFCASSPQGQGAITGYTFGSGTRLTVV.

The gene calls are TRBV5-5 and TRBJ2-1; 7 bases match TRBD1. The CDR3 runs to 13 residues. Germline assignment: CDR1 SGHKS and CDR2 YYEKEE (reference sequence). V trimming: 2 bases; J trimming: 7 bases; junction bases outside the gene matches: 3. The CDR3 protein is CASSFDRVNEQFF. CDR3 bases: TGTGCCAGCAGCTTCGACAGGGTAAATGAGCAGTTCTTC.

This clone was found once. The rearrangement uses TRBV10-3 and TRBJ2-5; D possibly uses TRBD1 or TRBD2 (7 bases each). Trimming left V 11 bases short and J 4 bases short, with 14 bases between. Germline values: CDR1 ENHRY, CDR2 SYGVKD. CDR3 length: 12 residues. The CDR3 DNA reads as TGTGCCTCAACAGGGGAGGGAGAGACCCAGTACTTC. Translation: CASTGEGETQYF.

The CDR3 protein is CASSLWGSGGYTF. The CDR3 nucleotides are TGTGCCAGCAGCTTGTGGGGTTCGGGTGGCTACACCTTC. This chain connects TRBV5-6 to TRBJ1-2; D is undetermined. The CDR3 has 13 residues. V was clipped by 1 base and J by 7 bases, with 11 bases between them. Germline V gene data show CDR1 as SGHDT and CDR2 as YYEEEE.

The chain is built from TRBV4-1 and TRBJ1-5; D gene uncertain. Per the germline V gene, CDR1 is MGHRA and CDR2 is YSYEKL. The CDR3 has 15 amino acids. V lost 0 bases and J 2 bases, leaving 8 bases between the germline ends. The CDR3 DNA reads as TGCGCCAGCAGCCAAGAGGAGAGGGGCAATCAGCCCCAGCATTTT. This encodes CASSQEERGNQPQHF.

The V gene is TRBV25-1, the J gene TRBJ1-1; D gene ambiguous. Trimming left V 5 bases short and J 1 base short, with 17 bases between. The CDR3 contains 16 residues. The germline CDR1 and CDR2 sequences are MGHDK and SYGVNS. The CDR3 DNA sequence: TGTGCCAGCAGTTCCGGCCGCCGGGCGGGGAACACTGAAGCTTTCTTT. Its protein is CASSSGRRAGNTEAFF.

The V and J genes are TRBV27 and TRBJ2-5; the D gene is possibly TRBD2 (6 bases). The CDR3 has 14 amino acids. The V end was cut by 0 bases, the J end by 5 bases, with 10 bases between. Germline loops: CDR1 MNHEY, CDR2 SMNVEV (reference sequence). CDR3 in amino acids: CASSLSGGEETQYF. Here the CDR3 DNA reads TGTGCCAGCAGTTTATCGGGGGGAGAGGAGACCCAGTACTTC.

The chain joins TRBV6-1 to TRBJ2-2; 10 bases match TRBD1. Losses at the gene ends were 0 bases for V and 6 bases for J; bases not matched to a gene: 4. The germline V gene has CDR1 MNHNS and CDR2 SASEGT. CDR3 size: 16 residues. The CDR3 nucleotides read TGTGCCAGCAGTGAAGCGGGGACAGGGGTCCCCGGGGAGCTGTTTTTT. Protein: CASSEAGTGVPGELFF.

This clone was counted once. The chain uses TRBV5-4 and TRBJ2-1; no reliable D call. The CDR3 is made up of 15 amino acids. CDR1 is SGHNT and CDR2 is YYREEE in the germline V gene (reference sequence). Trimming removed 4 bases at V and 7 bases at J, with 18 bases between. This CDR3 is CASSHPAPMGNEQFF. CDR3 bases: TGTGCCAGCAGCCACCCGGCGCCTATGGGGAATGAGCAGTTCTTC.

The V call is TRBV5-1, the J call TRBJ2-6; TRBD1 aligns across 7 bases. The V and J ends lost 4 bases and 1 base, in that order; junction bases with no gene match: 11. The germline gives CDR1 SGHRS, CDR2 YFSETQ. The CDR3 contains 18 residues. This chain's CDR3 is CASSPPGQRGSGANVLTF. CDR3 sequence (DNA): TGCGCCAGCAGCCCCCCGGGACAGAGAGGGTCTGGGGCCAACGTCCTGACTTTC.

The V and J genes are TRBV11-1 and TRBJ2-1; tentatively, D is TRBD1 (6 bases). Between the trimmed V and J ends, which lost 4 bases and 6 bases, there was a span of 16 bases. This CDR3 contains 15 residues. Germline V lookup: CDR1 SGHAT, CDR2 FQDESV (reference sequence). CDR3 sequence reads: CASSSGVRTANEQFF. DNA of the CDR3: TGTGCCAGCAGCTCAGGGGTAAGAACGGCCAATGAGCAGTTCTTC.

This chain connects TRBV18 to TRBJ2-7; D perhaps matches TRBD2 (6 bases). The CDR3 sequence is 13 residues long. The V end lost 3 bases, the J end lost 2 bases, and 8 bases lay between the germline ends. Germline values: CDR1 KGHSH, CDR2 LQKENI. The CDR3 loop is CASSPRGPYEQYF. The CDR3 DNA reads TGTGCCAGCTCACCGCGGGGACCCTACGAGCAGTACTTC.

V is TRBV6-6 and J is TRBJ2-7, with 11 bases matching TRBD2. V was pared by 8 bases and J by 6 bases, with 12 bases of the junction left unmatched. Germline CDR1 reads MNHNY; CDR2 reads SVGAGI (reference sequence). This CDR3 region has 15 residues. This chain's CDR3 is CASQRGRLAGGEQYF. Written as DNA, the CDR3 is TGTGCCAGCCAGAGGGGGAGGCTAGCGGGAGGCGAGCAGTACTTC.

The chain uses TRBV4-2 and TRBJ2-7, with TRBD2 identical over 11 bases. Germline CDR1 is LGHNA and CDR2 is YNFKEQ. The CDR3 consists of 18 residues. The J segment lost 4 bases and the V segment lost 2 bases, leaving 13 bases of the junction unmatched. The CDR3 nucleotides read TGTGCCAGCAGCCAAATAACCGGGACTAGCGGAGGCCTTTACGAGCAGTACTTC. Amino acid sequence: CASSQITGTSGGLYEQYF.

Here the CDR3 reads CASSLDVGVAADTQYF. CDR3 DNA: TGTGCCAGCAGCTTAGATGTGGGTGTAGCAGCAGATACGCAGTATTTT. The chain joins TRBV7-9 to TRBJ2-3; D uncertain. From germline, CDR1 is SEHNR and CDR2 FQNEAQ (reference sequence). V was clipped by 1 base and J by 4 bases, with 15 bases between them. This CDR3 has 16 residues.

The J gene is TRBJ2-1, the V gene TRBV11-2; D is undetermined. The CDR3 loop spans 19 amino acids. The germline V and J ends were trimmed by 0 bases and 0 bases, with 18 bases remaining between them. CDR1 and CDR2 (germline): SGHAT, FQNNGV. CDR3 protein: CASSLDSLELLSSYNEQFF. CDR3 bases: TGTGCCAGCAGCTTAGATAGTTTGGAGTTATTAAGCTCCTACAATGAGCAGTTCTTC.

V usage is TRBV5-1 and J usage is TRBJ1-4; 7 nucleotides line up with TRBD1. V lost 2 bases and J lost 3; bases outside the gene matches: 10. CDR1 and CDR2 (germline): SGHRS, YFSETQ. This CDR3 is 17 amino acids long. The CDR3 sequence: CASSLGAGGASNEKLFF. The CDR3 DNA reads TGCGCCAGCAGCTTAGGGGCAGGGGGAGCCTCTAATGAAAAACTGTTTTTT. The complete variable domain, with remaining parts taken from reference TRBV5-1 and TRBJ1-4, reads KAGVTQTPRYLIKTRGQQVTLSCSPISGHRSVSWYQQTPGQGLQFLFEYFSETQRNKGNFPGRFSGRQFSNSRSEMNVSTLELGDSALYLCASSLGAGGASNEKLFFGSGTQLSVL.

The gene calls are TRBV15 and TRBJ1-5, with D maybe TRBD1 (5 bases). CDR1 is LNHNV and CDR2 is YYDKDF in the germline V gene (reference sequence). The CDR3 runs to 16 residues. V was trimmed by 3 bases and J by 7 bases, leaving 19 bases between them. As DNA, the CDR3 is TGTGCCACCAGCAGTCGCAAGGGGACCGATAGGCAGCCCCAGCATTTT. It specifies CATSSRKGTDRQPQHF.

This clone was counted once. The DNA for the CDR3 is TGTGCCAGCAGCTACGGACTAGCGGGAAATACCGGGGAGCTGTTTTTT. It yields the protein CASSYGLAGNTGELFF. The chain has TRBV5-4 and TRBJ2-2; 12 positions match TRBD2. CDR3 length: 16 amino acids. The germline V gene encodes CDR1 SGHNT and CDR2 YYREEE (reference sequence). Losses at the gene ends were 3 bases for V and 5 bases for J; bases not matched to a gene: 5.

CDR3 in DNA: TGTGCCAGCAGTGGGACACACAATCAGCCCCAGCATTTT. It specifies CASSGTHNQPQHF. V gene TRBV6-1 combines with J gene TRBJ1-5, with D tentatively TRBD1 (5 bases). The CDR3 totals 13 residues. The V end was cut by 4 bases, the J end by 3 bases, with 7 bases between. Germline V gene lookup returns CDR1 MNHNS and CDR2 SASEGT.